This TCR beta chain was recorded in a study of CD8+ T cells in alopecia areata. The sample's treatment: oral pan-JAK inhibitor, 5-10 mg twice daily. RNA extraction and reverse transcription yielded cDNA as sequencing template. TCRdb keeps only in-frame clones here, not all; method: immunoSEQ multiplex PCR. The table has over 150,000 clones, 50% to 60% seen once; the top ten hold about 3%. This clone showed up just a few times. The CDR3 is made up of 15 amino acids. Deletions cut 6 bases from V and 4 bases from J, with 18 bases between. The germline V gene encodes CDR1 SQVTM and CDR2 ANQGSEA. Specimen: CD4+ T cells sorted from blood, collected at week 4, from a patient treated with tofacitinib. The chain combines TRBV29-1 with TRBJ2-2; perhaps D is TRBD1 or TRBD2 (5 bases each). The TCR originated in a human donor with alopecia areata. The CDR3 sequence: CSVSNWDATTGELFF. As DNA, the CDR3 is TGCAGCGTGTCTAACTGGGACGCCACCACCGGGGAGCTGTTTTTT.